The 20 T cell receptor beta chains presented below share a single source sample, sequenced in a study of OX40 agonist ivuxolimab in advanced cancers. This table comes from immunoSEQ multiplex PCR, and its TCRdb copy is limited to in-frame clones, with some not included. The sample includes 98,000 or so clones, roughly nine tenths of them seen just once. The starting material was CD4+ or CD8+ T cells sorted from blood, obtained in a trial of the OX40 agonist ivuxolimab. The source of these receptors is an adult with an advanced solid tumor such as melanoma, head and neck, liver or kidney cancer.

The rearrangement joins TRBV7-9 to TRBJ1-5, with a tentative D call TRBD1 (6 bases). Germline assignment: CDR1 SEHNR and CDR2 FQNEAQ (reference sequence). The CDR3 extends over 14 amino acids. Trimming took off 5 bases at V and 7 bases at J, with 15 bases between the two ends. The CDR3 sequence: CASSPTGGDQPQHF. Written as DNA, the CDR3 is TGTGCCAGCAGCCCGACAGGTGGGGACCAGCCCCAGCATTTT.

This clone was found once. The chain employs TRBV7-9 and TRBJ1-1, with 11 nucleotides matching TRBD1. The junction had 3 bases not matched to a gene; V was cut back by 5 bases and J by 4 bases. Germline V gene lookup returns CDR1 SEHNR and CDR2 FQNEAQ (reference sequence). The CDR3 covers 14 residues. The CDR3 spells CASSVGTGGTEAFF. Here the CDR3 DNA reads TGTGCCAGCAGCGTCGGGACAGGGGGCACTGAAGCTTTCTTT.

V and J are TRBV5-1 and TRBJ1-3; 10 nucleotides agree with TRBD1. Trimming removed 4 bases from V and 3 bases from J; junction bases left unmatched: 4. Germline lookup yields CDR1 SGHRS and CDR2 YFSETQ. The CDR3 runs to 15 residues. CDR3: CASSKGQGYGNTIYF. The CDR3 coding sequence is TGCGCCAGCAGCAAGGGACAGGGGTATGGAAACACCATATATTTT.

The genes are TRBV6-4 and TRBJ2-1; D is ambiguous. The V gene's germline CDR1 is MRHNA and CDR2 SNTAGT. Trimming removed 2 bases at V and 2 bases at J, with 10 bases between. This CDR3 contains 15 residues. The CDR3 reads CASSDTIGAYNEQFF. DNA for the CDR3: TGTGCCAGCAGTGACACCATAGGAGCCTACAATGAGCAGTTCTTC.

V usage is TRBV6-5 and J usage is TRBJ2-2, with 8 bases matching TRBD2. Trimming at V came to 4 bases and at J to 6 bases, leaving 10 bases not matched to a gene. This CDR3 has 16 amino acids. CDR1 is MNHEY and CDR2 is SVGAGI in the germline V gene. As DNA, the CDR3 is TGTGCCAGCAGTTCCGGACTAGCAGAGGCCCCCGGGGAGCTGTTTTTT. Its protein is CASSSGLAEAPGELFF.

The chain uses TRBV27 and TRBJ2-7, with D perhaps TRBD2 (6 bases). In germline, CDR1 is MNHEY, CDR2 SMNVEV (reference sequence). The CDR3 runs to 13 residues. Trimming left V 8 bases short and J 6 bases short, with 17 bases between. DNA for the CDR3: TGTGCCAGCCCCAGGCGGGGTTCCGTCGAGCAGTACTTC. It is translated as CASPRRGSVEQYF.

Here the CDR3 reads CASSNGPPRDTQYF. The CDR3 region has the DNA TGTGCCAGCAGCAACGGCCCTCCTCGAGATACGCAGTATTTT. The V call is TRBV7-3, the J call TRBJ2-3; unclear D gene. The CDR3 is 14 amino acids. Germline CDR1 SGHTA, CDR2 FQGTGA. V lost 5 bases to trimming and J lost 5 bases, with 14 bases between them. Variable domain in full (rest from reference TRBV7-3 and TRBJ2-3): GAGVSQTPSNKVTEKGKYVELRCDPISGHTALYWYRQSLGQGPEFLIYFQGTGAADDSGLPNDRFFAVRPEGSVSTLKIQRTERGDSAVYLCASSNGPPRDTQYFGPGTRLTVL.

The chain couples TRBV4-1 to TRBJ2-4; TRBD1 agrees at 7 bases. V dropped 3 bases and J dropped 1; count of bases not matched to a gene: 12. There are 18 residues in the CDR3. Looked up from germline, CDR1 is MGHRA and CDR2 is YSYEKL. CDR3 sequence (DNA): TGCGCCAGCAGCCAGGGACAGAGAATTGCTATGGCCAAAAACATTCAGTACTTC. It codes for CASSQGQRIAMAKNIQYF.

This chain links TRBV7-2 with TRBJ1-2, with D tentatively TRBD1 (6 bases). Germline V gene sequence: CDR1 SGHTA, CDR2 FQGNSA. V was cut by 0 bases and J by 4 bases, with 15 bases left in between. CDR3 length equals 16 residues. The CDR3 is CASSLAQVGARYGYTF. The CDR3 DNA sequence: TGTGCCAGCAGCTTAGCTCAGGTGGGGGCTCGCTATGGCTACACCTTC.

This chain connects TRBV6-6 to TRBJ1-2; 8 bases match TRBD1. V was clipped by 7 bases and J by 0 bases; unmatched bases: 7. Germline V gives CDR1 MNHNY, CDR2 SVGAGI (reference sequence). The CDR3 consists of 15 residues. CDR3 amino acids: CASTPDRGTNYGYTF. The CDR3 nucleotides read TGTGCCAGCACCCCAGACAGGGGCACTAACTATGGCTACACCTTC.

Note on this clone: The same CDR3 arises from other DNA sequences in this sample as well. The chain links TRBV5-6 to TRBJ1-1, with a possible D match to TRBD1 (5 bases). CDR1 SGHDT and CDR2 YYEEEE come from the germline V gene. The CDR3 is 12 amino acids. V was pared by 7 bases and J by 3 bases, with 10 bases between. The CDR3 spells CASSLGDTEAFF. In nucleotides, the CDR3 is TGTGCCAGCTCCCTAGGGGACACTGAAGCTTTCTTT.

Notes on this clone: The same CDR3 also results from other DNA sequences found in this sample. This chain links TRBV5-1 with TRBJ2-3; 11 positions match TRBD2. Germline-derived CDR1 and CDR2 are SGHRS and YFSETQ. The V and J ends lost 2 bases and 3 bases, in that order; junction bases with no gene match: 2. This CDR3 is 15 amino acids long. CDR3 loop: CASSFTSGSTDTQYF. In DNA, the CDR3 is TGCGCCAGCAGCTTTACTAGCGGGAGTACAGATACGCAGTATTTT.

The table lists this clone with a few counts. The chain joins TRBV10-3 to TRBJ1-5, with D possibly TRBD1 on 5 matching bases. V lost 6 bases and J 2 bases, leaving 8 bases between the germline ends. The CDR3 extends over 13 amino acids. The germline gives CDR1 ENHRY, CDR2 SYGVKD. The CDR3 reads CAIRAGGNQPQHF. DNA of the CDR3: TGTGCCATCAGAGCGGGGGGCAATCAGCCCCAGCATTTT.

The CDR3 sequence: CASSEAGETQYF. CDR3 nucleotide sequence: TGTGCCAGCAGTGAAGCGGGAGAGACCCAGTACTTC. This rearrangement joins TRBV6-4 to TRBJ2-5; D may be TRBD2 (6 bases). Germline V CDR1 and CDR2: MRHNA, SNTAGT. CDR3 length: 12 amino acids. V dropped 3 bases and J dropped 4 bases, with 6 bases sitting between them.

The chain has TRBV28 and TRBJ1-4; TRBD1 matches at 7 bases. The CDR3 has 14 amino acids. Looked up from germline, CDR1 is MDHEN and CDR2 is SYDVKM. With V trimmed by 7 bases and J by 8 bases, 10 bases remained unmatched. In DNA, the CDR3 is TGTGCCAGCACACAGACAGGGCAGAAGGAAAAACTGTTTTTT. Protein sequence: CASTQTGQKEKLFF.

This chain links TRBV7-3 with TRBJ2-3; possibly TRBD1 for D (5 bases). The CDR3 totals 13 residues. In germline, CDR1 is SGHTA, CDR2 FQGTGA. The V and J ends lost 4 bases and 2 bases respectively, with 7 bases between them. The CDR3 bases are TGTGCCAGCAGCTCAGGGTACACAGATACGCAGTATTTT. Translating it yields CASSSGYTDTQYF. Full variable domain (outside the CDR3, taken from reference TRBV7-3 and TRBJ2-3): GAGVSQTPSNKVTEKGKYVELRCDPISGHTALYWYRQSLGQGPEFLIYFQGTGAADDSGLPNDRFFAVRPEGSVSTLKIQRTERGDSAVYLCASSSGYTDTQYFGPGTRLTVL.

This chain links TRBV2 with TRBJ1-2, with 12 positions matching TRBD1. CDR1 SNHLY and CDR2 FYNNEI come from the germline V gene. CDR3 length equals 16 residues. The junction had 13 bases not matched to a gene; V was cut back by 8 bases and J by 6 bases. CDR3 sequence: CASGGQGALPGDGYTF. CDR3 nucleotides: TGTGCCAGCGGGGGACAGGGGGCCCTCCCGGGGGATGGCTACACCTTC.

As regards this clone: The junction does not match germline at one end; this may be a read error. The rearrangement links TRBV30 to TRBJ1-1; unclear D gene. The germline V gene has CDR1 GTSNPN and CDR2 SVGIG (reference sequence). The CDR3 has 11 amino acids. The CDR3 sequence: CAWRVLGPGVF. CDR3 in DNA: TGTGCCTGGAGAGTATTAGGACCCGGAGTCTTT.

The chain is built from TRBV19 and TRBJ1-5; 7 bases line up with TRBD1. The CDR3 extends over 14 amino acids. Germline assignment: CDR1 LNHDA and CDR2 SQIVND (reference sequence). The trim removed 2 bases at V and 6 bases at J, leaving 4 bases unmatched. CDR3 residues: CASSIRQGPQPQHF. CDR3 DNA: TGTGCCAGTAGTATAAGACAGGGACCTCAGCCCCAGCATTTT.

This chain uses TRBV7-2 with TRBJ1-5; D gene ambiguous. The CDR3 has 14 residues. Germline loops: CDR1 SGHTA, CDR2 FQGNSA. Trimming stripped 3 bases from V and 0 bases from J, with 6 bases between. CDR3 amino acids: CASSFGYSNQPQHF. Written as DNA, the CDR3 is TGTGCCAGCAGCTTTGGCTATAGCAATCAGCCCCAGCATTTT. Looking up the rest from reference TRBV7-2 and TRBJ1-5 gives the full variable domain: GAGVSQSPSNKVTEKGKDVELRCDPISGHTALYWYRQSLGQGLEFLIYFQGNSAPDKSGLPSDRFSAERTGGSVSTLTIQRTQQEDSAVYLCASSFGYSNQPQHFGDGTRLSIL.